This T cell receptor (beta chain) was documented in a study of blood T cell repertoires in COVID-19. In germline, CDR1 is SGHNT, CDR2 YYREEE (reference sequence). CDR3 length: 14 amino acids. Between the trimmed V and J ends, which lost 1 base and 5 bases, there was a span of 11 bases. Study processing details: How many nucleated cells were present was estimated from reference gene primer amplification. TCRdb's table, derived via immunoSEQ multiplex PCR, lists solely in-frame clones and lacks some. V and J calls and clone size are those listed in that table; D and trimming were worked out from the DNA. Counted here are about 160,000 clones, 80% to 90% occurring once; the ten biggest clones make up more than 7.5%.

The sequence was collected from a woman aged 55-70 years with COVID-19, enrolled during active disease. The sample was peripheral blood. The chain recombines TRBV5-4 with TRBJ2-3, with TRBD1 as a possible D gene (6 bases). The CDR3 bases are TGTGCCAGCAGCTTGCTGATCAGGGGAGATACGCAGTATTTT. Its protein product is CASSLLIRGDTQYF.